One sample yielded the 5 T cell receptor beta chains listed below, sequenced in a study of spatial heterogeneity in lung cancer. General study findings and limits: Expanded intratumoral alpha and beta TCR counts tracked tumor mutation counts.

These receptors have no identified antigens. Time point meaning: sample taken at primary tumor resection. TCRdb reprocessed the 5' RACE reads via MiXCR and lists one record per CDR3 protein. The sample has about 8,100 distinct CDR3 sequences; roughly 12% are singletons. The sequences come from lung tumor tissue, collected at surgery. The source is a male donor with early-stage non-small cell lung cancer.

The sample holds many counts of this clonotype. The chain combines TRBV3-1 with TRBJ2-7; 7 positions match TRBD1. The CDR3 has 14 amino acids. Losses at the gene ends were 6 bases for V and 1 base for J; bases not matched to a gene: 6. Germline lookup yields CDR1 LGHDT and CDR2 YNNKEL (reference sequence). The CDR3 is CASRATGPSYEQYF. The CDR3 nucleotides are TGTGCCAGCAGGGCGACAGGGCCTTCCTACGAGCAGTACTTC.

This clonotype has at least ten counts. This rearrangement joins TRBV12-3 or TRBV12-4 to TRBJ2-7, with D unclear. The CDR3 contains 13 residues. V was cut by 6 bases and J by 4 bases, with 13 bases left in between. CDR3 nucleotides: TGTGCCAGCAGCCTCGGACGGATTTACGAGCAGTACTTC. It encodes CASSLGRIYEQYF.

This clonotype appeared many times. The CDR3 sequence: CASSLAVQRHTDTQYF. The CDR3 region has the DNA TGTGCCAGCAGCTTGGCGGTACAGAGACACACAGATACGCAGTATTTT. J is TRBJ2-3 and V is TRBV5-5; D gene unclear. The CDR3 consists of 16 residues. Trimming cost V 0 bases and J 2 bases, with 13 bases left between them. Germline CDR1 is SGHKS and CDR2 is YYEKEE (reference sequence).

V is TRBV18 and J is TRBJ1-1, with a tentative D call TRBD1 (5 bases). This CDR3 contains 13 residues. The ends were cut back, 4 bases at V and 3 bases at J, with 9 bases in the middle. Per the germline V gene, CDR1 is KGHSH and CDR2 is LQKENI. The CDR3: CASSRGFDTEAFF. CDR3 in DNA: TGTGCCAGCTCACGGGGGTTCGACACTGAAGCTTTCTTT.

This clonotype was observed at least ten times. The rearrangement uses TRBV7-9 and TRBJ2-1, with 10 positions matching TRBD1. V gave up 5 bases and J gave up 3 bases; unmatched junction bases: 4. This CDR3 spans 15 amino acids. Germline V gives CDR1 SEHNR, CDR2 FQNEAQ (reference sequence). The CDR3 spells CASSGTGVHYNEQFF. The CDR3 bases are TGTGCCAGCAGCGGGACAGGGGTTCACTACAATGAGCAGTTCTTC.